This T cell receptor beta chain originates from a study of neurological immune-mediated disorders. Findings and caveats of the study: The most TCR clonal expansion was seen in HTLV-1-associated myelopathy, and the least was seen in multiple sclerosis, which fell below healthy controls. No sharing of CDR3 amino acid sequences was observed among expanded clones across subjects, suggesting private repertoires in all groups.

Synthesis of cDNA was performed by 5'RACE using 10-nucleotide random UMIs. TCRdb redid the calling of the 5' RACE reads with MiXCR, one entry per CDR3 protein. There are 60,000 or so distinct CDR3 sequences in the sample; 3% to 4% occur only once, and approximately 7% lies in the top ten. This clonotype has a count of ten or more. Its antigen is as yet unknown. With 5 bases clipped from V and 3 bases from J, the junction kept 7 bases outside the gene matches. This CDR3 has 14 residues. The germline V gene has CDR1 DFQATT and CDR2 SNEGSKA (reference sequence). The chain is built from TRBV20-1 and TRBJ2-4; 7 bases line up with TRBD2. This sequence originates from an older woman with multiple sclerosis. The sample was PBMCs. The CDR3, as DNA: TGCAGTGCTCGGACTAGTTTTGGCAAAAACATTCAGTACTTC. Its translation: CSARTSFGKNIQYF.